The 11 T cell receptor beta chains reported below all come from one sample, sequenced in a study of T cells in pancreatic ductal adenocarcinoma. Profiling relied on immunoSEQ multiplex PCR, and the TCRdb table lists in-frame clones only, not all of them. The sample lists more than 85,000 clones; 90% to 95% were seen once. Selected pancreatic ductal adenocarcinoma patients had undergone surgery without neoadjuvant therapy. Sequencing was done on a sample of PBMCs. The source of these receptors is a human donor with pancreatic ductal adenocarcinoma.

This rearrangement joins TRBV28 to TRBJ2-7; 9 nucleotides agree with TRBD2. Germline lookup yields CDR1 MDHEN and CDR2 SYDVKM. This CDR3 is 15 amino acids long. Trimming removed 2 bases from V and 3 bases from J; junction bases left unmatched: 5. For the CDR3, the DNA is TGTGCCAGCAGTTTACTTAGCGGGGGTTACTACGAGCAGTACTTC. Its translation: CASSLLSGGYYEQYF.

The chain carries TRBV7-2 and TRBJ2-3; 7 bases match TRBD2. This CDR3 region has 16 residues. Per germline, CDR1 SGHTA and CDR2 FQGNSA. Unmatched junction bases numbered 11, after V lost 8 bases and J lost 0 bases. CDR3 in DNA: TGTGCCAGCCTAATAGCGGGTCTATCTAGCACAGATACGCAGTATTTT. Its translation: CASLIAGLSSTDTQYF.

CDR3 bases: TGTGCCAGCAGCTTAGATCCCCATAGCGGGAGATATCGTGGGGCAGATACGCAGTATTTT. Translating it yields CASSLDPHSGRYRGADTQYF. The chain employs TRBV7-8 and TRBJ2-3; TRBD2 matches at 9 bases. Germline CDR1 SGHVS, CDR2 FQNEAQ. The CDR3 runs 20 residues. V was clipped by 1 base and J by 4 bases; unmatched bases: 18.

J is TRBJ1-2 and V is TRBV30; D is uncertain. V lost 4 bases to trimming and J lost 4 bases, with 16 bases between them. Germline CDR1 GTSNPN, CDR2 SVGIG (reference sequence). The CDR3 has 14 amino acids. This CDR3 is CAWTRGTESYGYTF. The DNA of the CDR3 is TGTGCCTGGACCCGGGGTACAGAGAGCTATGGCTACACCTTC.

The chain links TRBV10-3 to TRBJ2-7; TRBD1 agrees at 8 bases. After removal of 8 bases from V and 5 bases from J, the junction contained 8 bases not matched to a gene. This CDR3 has 13 residues. The V gene's germline CDR1 is ENHRY and CDR2 SYGVKD. CDR3 region: CAIGGRGQDEQYF. The CDR3 bases are TGTGCCATCGGGGGCAGGGGGCAAGACGAGCAGTACTTC.

V and J are TRBV6-1 and TRBJ1-1; D perhaps matches TRBD1 (5 bases). The CDR3 has 11 residues. CDR1 is MNHNS and CDR2 is SASEGT in the germline V gene. V shed 10 bases and J shed 8 bases, with 14 bases lying between them. CDR3 loop: CATSLGAEAFF. In nucleotides, the CDR3 is TGTGCCACCTCGCTTGGGGCCGAAGCTTTCTTT.

The chain is built from TRBV7-9 and TRBJ1-5; TRBD1 aligns across 10 bases. The CDR3 has 14 amino acids. CDR1 is SEHNR, CDR2 FQNEAQ, per germline (reference sequence). The V gene end was trimmed by 5 bases and the J gene end by 7 bases; junction bases not matched to a gene: 5. In nucleotides, the CDR3 is TGTGCCAGCAGCCCCGGGACAGGGGACCAGCCCCAGCATTTT. This translates into CASSPGTGDQPQHF. The whole variable domain, remainder taken from reference TRBV7-9 and TRBJ1-5, is DTGVSQNPRHKITKRGQNVTFRCDPISEHNRLYWYRQTLGQGPEFLTYFQNEAQLEKSRLLSDRFSAERPKGSFSTLEIQRTEQGDSAMYLCASSPGTGDQPQHFGDGTRLSIL.

Comment on this clone: The sample holds other DNA sequences that translate to the same CDR3. This rearrangement joins TRBV9 to TRBJ2-5, with 7 positions matching TRBD2. Germline V gives CDR1 SGDLS, CDR2 YYNGEE. The CDR3 extends over 15 amino acids. The ends lost 0 bases at V and 1 base at J; junction bases unmatched: 3. CDR3 sequence: CASSVGASGQETQYF. CDR3 bases: TGTGCCAGCAGCGTAGGGGCTAGCGGCCAAGAGACCCAGTACTTC.

This chain uses TRBV7-8 with TRBJ2-6; 7 bases map to TRBD1. The CDR3 spans 17 residues. After removal of 4 bases from V and 0 bases from J, the junction contained 6 bases not matched to a gene. CDR1 and CDR2 (germline): SGHVS, FQNEAQ. CDR3 sequence: CASSSRDRFSGANVLTF. In DNA form, the CDR3 reads TGTGCCAGCAGCTCCAGGGACAGATTCTCTGGGGCCAACGTCCTGACTTTC.

This clone has only one observation. V is TRBV30 and J is TRBJ2-1, with D maybe TRBD1 (5 bases). Looked up from germline, CDR1 is GTSNPN and CDR2 is SVGIG (reference sequence). Deletions cut 3 bases from V and 3 bases from J, with 9 bases between. This CDR3 spans 13 amino acids. This CDR3 is CAWSLGLYNEQFF. The CDR3, as DNA: TGTGCCTGGAGCCTGGGGCTCTACAATGAGCAGTTCTTC.

The CDR3 sequence is CASSPGQGTDEQYF. In DNA, the CDR3 is TGCGCCAGCAGCCCGGGACAGGGGACCGACGAGCAGTACTTC. The chain combines TRBV5-1 with TRBJ2-7, with 10 nucleotides matching TRBD1. V shed 4 bases, J shed 5 bases, and the junction held 6 bases outside the gene matches. CDR3 size: 14 residues. Germline CDR1 and CDR2: SGHRS and YFSETQ.